Listed here are 16 T cell receptor beta chains from one sample, sequenced in a study of T cell changes during pregnancy in multiple sclerosis. Sequencing was performed with immunoSEQ multiplex PCR; in TCRdb, only in-frame clones are kept and a portion is missing. This table has 71,000 or so clones, around 90% appearing once. Specimen: peripheral blood, collected in the third trimester of pregnancy. These receptors came from a female donor with multiple sclerosis, enrolled in a pregnancy study.

DNA of the CDR3: TGTGCCACCAGCAGAGTAGTAGCGGGATCTCCCGAGCAGTACTTC. Amino acid sequence: CATSRVVAGSPEQYF. The V and J genes are TRBV15 and TRBJ2-7; TRBD2 matches at 8 bases. Trimming took 1 base from V and 6 from J; bases not matched to a gene: 8. CDR3 length: 15 residues. CDR1 and CDR2 (germline): LNHNV, YYDKDF (reference sequence).

The chain combines TRBV7-3 with TRBJ2-7; weak D call: TRBD1 (7 bases). This CDR3 contains 14 residues. In germline, CDR1 is SGHTA, CDR2 FQGTGA. V was shortened by 6 bases and J by 5 bases, with 17 bases between the two germline ends. The CDR3: CASRQEFRGDEQYF. The CDR3 DNA reads TGTGCCAGCAGACAAGAGTTCAGGGGGGACGAGCAGTACTTC.

The J gene is TRBJ2-2, the V gene TRBV28, with D possibly matching TRBD1 (5 bases). This CDR3 is built from 15 residues. Germline values: CDR1 MDHEN, CDR2 SYDVKM. The germline V and J ends were trimmed by 2 bases and 6 bases, with 13 bases remaining between them. The CDR3 sequence: CASSLRTSGPGELFF. CDR3 coding DNA: TGTGCCAGCAGTTTAAGGACATCCGGCCCCGGGGAGCTGTTTTTT.

The CDR3 DNA sequence: TGTGCCTGGAGTGTCCAGGACACCATAACCGAGCAGTACTTC. The encoded protein is CAWSVQDTITEQYF. This rearrangement joins TRBV30 to TRBJ2-7, with D perhaps matching TRBD1 (5 bases). This CDR3 region has 14 residues. CDR1 is GTSNPN, CDR2 SVGIG, per germline (reference sequence). V lost 0 bases, J lost 6 bases, and 15 bases lay in between. Filled out from reference TRBV30 and TRBJ2-7, the complete variable domain reads SQTIHQWPATLVQPVGSPLSLECTVEGTSNPNLYWYRQAAGRGLQLLFYSVGIGQISSEVPQNLSASRPQDRQFILSSKKLLLSDSGFYLCAWSVQDTITEQYFGPGTRLTVT.

This chain uses TRBV23-1 with TRBJ1-1, with D maybe TRBD1 (6 bases). TRBV23-1 carries the ORF label, with uncertain function. Deletions cut 10 bases from V and 8 bases from J, with 14 bases between. The CDR3 sequence is 11 residues long. The CDR3, as DNA: TGCGCCACCGCTACGGGACAAGAAGCTTTCTTT. This translates into CATATGQEAFF.

The chain joins TRBV9 to TRBJ1-2; D is unclear. CDR1 is SGDLS and CDR2 is YYNGEE in the germline V gene. V was cut by 2 bases and J by 0 bases, with 8 bases left in between. CDR3 length: 14 residues. Here the CDR3 reads CASSVGLANYGYTF. DNA for the CDR3: TGTGCCAGCAGCGTTGGCCTAGCTAACTATGGCTACACCTTC.

The gene calls are TRBV10-3 and TRBJ2-7, with D possibly TRBD2 on 6 matching bases. Germline V gene lookup returns CDR1 ENHRY and CDR2 SYGVKD. The V and J ends lost 4 bases and 5 bases respectively, with 15 bases between them. This CDR3 comprises 14 residues. The CDR3 is CAISAERGGDEQYF. CDR3 bases: TGTGCCATCAGTGCTGAGAGGGGCGGGGACGAGCAGTACTTC.

Concerning this clone itself: At one end, the junction sequence differs from germline, possibly due to a read error. V usage is TRBV6-6 and J usage is TRBJ1-5; D gene uncertain. The CDR3 covers 16 residues. CDR1 is MNHNY and CDR2 is SVGAGI in the germline V gene (reference sequence). The CDR3 here is CASSYDGGYSNQPQHF. CDR3 DNA: TGTGCCAGTAGTTACGACGGCGGCTATAGCAATCAGCCCCAGCATTTT.

The V gene is TRBV27, the J gene TRBJ1-1; D call uncertain. With 3 bases removed from V and 3 bases from J, the gap between germline ends came to 17 bases. The CDR3 covers 16 residues. Germline values: CDR1 MNHEY, CDR2 SMNVEV (reference sequence). In nucleotides, the CDR3 is TGTGCCAGCAGTTTCGAGCCTCCTCTCAGGCACACTGAAGCTTTCTTT. It is translated as CASSFEPPLRHTEAFF.

J is TRBJ2-7 and V is TRBV5-6; 9 bases align to TRBD2. Germline V gene lookup returns CDR1 SGHDT and CDR2 YYEEEE. Trimming took 0 bases from V and 3 from J; bases not matched to a gene: 1. The CDR3 length is 14 residues. CDR3 loop: CASSLGLAVYEQYF. DNA of the CDR3: TGTGCCAGCAGCTTGGGACTAGCGGTCTACGAGCAGTACTTC.

V is TRBV15 and J is TRBJ2-1; unclear D gene. This CDR3 is 13 amino acids long. Germline CDR1 reads LNHNV; CDR2 reads YYDKDF (reference sequence). Between the trimmed V and J ends, which lost 4 bases and 0 bases, there was a span of 4 bases. The CDR3 region is CATSISSYNEQFF. As DNA, the CDR3 is TGTGCCACCAGCATCAGCTCCTACAATGAGCAGTTCTTC.

Notes on this clone: This specimen includes other DNA sequences encoding the same CDR3. The chain has TRBV18 and TRBJ1-2, with D perhaps TRBD1 (6 bases). CDR1 and CDR2 from the germline V gene are KGHSH and LQKENI. This CDR3 spans 15 amino acids. The germline V and J ends were trimmed by 6 bases and 2 bases, with 16 bases remaining between them. The chain's CDR3 is CASSQEQGSNYGYTF. CDR3 DNA sequence: TGTGCCAGCTCCCAAGAGCAGGGGTCAAACTATGGCTACACCTTC.

The chain is built from TRBV25-1 and TRBJ1-1; 11 bases align to TRBD1. The germline CDR1 and CDR2 sequences are MGHDK and SYGVNS. The CDR3 has 15 amino acids. J gave up 8 bases and V 3 bases, and 8 bases lay outside the gene matches. CDR3 nucleotides: TGTGCCAGCAGTGAGGGAGGGACAGGGGGTTACGAAGCTTTCTTT. Amino acid sequence: CASSEGGTGGYEAFF.

The V and J genes are TRBV10-2 and TRBJ2-1, with TRBD2 as a possible D gene (7 bases). The germline CDR1 and CDR2 sequences are WSHSY and SAAADI. The V and J ends lost 0 bases and 1 base respectively, with 13 bases between them. CDR3 size: 17 residues. Here the CDR3 reads CASSESWGGASYNEQFF. The CDR3, as DNA: TGCGCCAGCAGTGAGTCCTGGGGGGGGGCGTCCTACAATGAGCAGTTCTTC.

This rearrangement joins TRBV7-2 to TRBJ2-5; D remains unclear. V lost 5 bases and J lost 5, with 6 bases in between. CDR1 and CDR2 (germline): SGHTA, FQGNSA. CDR3 length: 11 amino acids. DNA for the CDR3: TGTGCCAGCAGCGTTTATGAGACCCAGTACTTC. Translation: CASSVYETQYF.

The rearrangement links TRBV29-1 to TRBJ2-7, with 9 bases fitting TRBD1. CDR3 length: 13 amino acids. Germline CDR1 reads SQVTM; CDR2 reads ANQGSEA. With 8 bases clipped from V and 2 bases from J, the junction kept 7 bases outside the gene matches. CDR3 protein: CSYRDRVTYEQYF. DNA for the CDR3: TGCAGCTACCGGGACAGGGTTACCTACGAGCAGTACTTC.